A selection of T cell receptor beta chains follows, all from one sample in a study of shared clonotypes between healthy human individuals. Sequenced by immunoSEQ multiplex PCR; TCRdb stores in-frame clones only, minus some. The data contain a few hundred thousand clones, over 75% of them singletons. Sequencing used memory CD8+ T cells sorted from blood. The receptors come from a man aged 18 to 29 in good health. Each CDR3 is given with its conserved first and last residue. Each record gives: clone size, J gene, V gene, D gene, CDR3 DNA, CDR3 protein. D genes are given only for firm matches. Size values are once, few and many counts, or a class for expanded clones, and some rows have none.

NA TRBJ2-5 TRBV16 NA TGTGCCAGCAGCCAGTCCAACCAGGGAACCCAGTACTTC CASSQSNQGTQYF
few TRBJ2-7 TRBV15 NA TGTGCCACCAGCAGAGACAGGGGCCACGAGCAGTACTTC CATSRDRGHEQYF
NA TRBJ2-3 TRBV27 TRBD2 TGTGCCAGCAGTTTTAGGCTAGCGGGGAGCACAGATACGCAGTATTTT CASSFRLAGSTDTQYF
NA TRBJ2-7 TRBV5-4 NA TGTGCCAGCAGGTCCGACAGTACGAGCTCCTACGAGCAGTACTTC CASRSDSTSSYEQYF
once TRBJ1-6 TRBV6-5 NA TGTGCCAGCAGCCTCTATCCATCATATAATTCACCCCTCCACTTT CASSLYPSYNSPLHF
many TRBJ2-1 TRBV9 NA TGTGCCAGCAGCGGGTACATAGTGAATGAGCAGTTCTTC CASSGYIVNEQFF
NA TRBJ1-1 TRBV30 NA TGTGCCTGGAATCACCAACGAGGCAGTGAAGCTTTCTTT CAWNHQRGSEAFF
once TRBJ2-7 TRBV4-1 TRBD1 TGCGCCAGCAGCCAAGAAGGACAGGGTAACTACGAGCAGTACTTC CASSQEGQGNYEQYF
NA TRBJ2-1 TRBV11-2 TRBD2 TGTGCCAGCAGCTCACTAGCGGGAGGGCCCAAGCAGTTCTTC CASSSLAGGPKQFF
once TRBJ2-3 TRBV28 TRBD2 TGTGCCAGCAGCCTACTTGGGACTAGCGGGGGCGGTTACGCAGATACGCAGTATTTT CASSLLGTSGGGYADTQYF
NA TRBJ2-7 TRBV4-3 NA TGCGCCAGCAGCCAAGATCCCCACGACCTTTTAAAGGAGCAGTACTTC CASSQDPHDLLKEQYF
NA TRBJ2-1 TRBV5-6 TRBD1 TGTGCCAGCAGCTTGGGACAGGGCCCCAAGTACTACTACAATGAGCAGTTCTTC CASSLGQGPKYYYNEQFF
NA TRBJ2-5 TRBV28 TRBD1 TGTGCCAGCAGTACTCGGACAGGGACGGAGACCCAGTACTTC CASSTRTGTETQYF
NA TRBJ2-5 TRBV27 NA TGTGCCAGCAGTTTGGTGGGGCGAGCGGTGGGGACCCAGTACTTC CASSLVGRAVGTQYF
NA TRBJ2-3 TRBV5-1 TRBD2 TGCGCCAGCAGCTTGAAGCGGGGGGGCGTGGATACGCAGTATTTT CASSLKRGGVDTQYF
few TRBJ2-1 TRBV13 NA TGTGCCAGCACGCCCCGGGACACCTACAATGAGCAGTTCTTC CASTPRDTYNEQFF
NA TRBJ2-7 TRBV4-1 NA TGCGCCAGCAGCCCCGGAAGGACAGCCCTTGGTTCCTACGAGCAGTACTTC CASSPGRTALGSYEQYF
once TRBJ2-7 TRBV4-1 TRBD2 TGCGCCAGCAGCCAGCCGGGGACGGGAGGGGAGCAGTACTTC CASSQPGTGGEQYF
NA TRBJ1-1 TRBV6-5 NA TGTGCCAGCCCGGGGGGGCGGACAGAAGCTTTCTTT CASPGGRTEAFF
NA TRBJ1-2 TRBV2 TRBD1 TGTGCCAGCAGTGACGGTGGGACAGCGACCTACTATGGCTACACCTTC CASSDGGTATYYGYTF
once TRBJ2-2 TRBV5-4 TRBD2 TGTGCCAGCAGCTCGGGACTAGTTAGCCACACCGGGGAGCTGTTTTTT CASSSGLVSHTGELFF
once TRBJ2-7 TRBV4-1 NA TGCGCCAGCAGCCAAGGGCCGGAACGCGCGGGTTGGGACGAGCAGTACTTC CASSQGPERAGWDEQYF